This T cell receptor (beta chain) was identified during a study of glioma-infiltrating T cells after dendritic cell vaccination. Findings of the study overall: Complete blood and tumor specimen sets were limited to few patients.

From germline, CDR1 is SNHLY and CDR2 FYNNEI. V dropped 4 bases and J dropped 8 bases, with 14 bases sitting between them. The length of the CDR3 is 13 residues. As to this clone: No antigen is known for it.

All glioblastoma patients lacked an isocitrate dehydrogenase mutation. The protocol was immunoSEQ multiplex PCR, while the TCRdb copy is restricted to in-frame clones and leaves out a portion. The repertoire consists of about 92,000 clones, with 65% to 90% occurring once and the leading ten covering 15% to 19%. The origin of this receptor is a human donor with glioblastoma. The starting material was blood, obtained before dendritic cell vaccination. The chain couples TRBV2 to TRBJ1-2; weak D call: TRBD1 (5 bases). In DNA form, the CDR3 reads TGTGCCAGCAGTGCCAGGGTTCTGAACGGCTACACCTTC. Translation gives CASSARVLNGYTF.